The 5 T cell receptor beta chains below come from one sample, sequenced in a study of beta chain features in type 1 diabetes. Overall study results and limits: Across all four CD4+ subsets, people with type 1 diabetes showed modestly shorter TCRB CDR3s.

The whole isolated RNA underwent reverse transcription, so sequencing captured expressed TCRB transcripts. The data were produced by immunoSEQ multiplex PCR, yet TCRdb's version contains in-frame clones alone and is incomplete. Here the sample spans 150,000 to 200,000 clones, 6.5% to 9.5% being singletons. No antigen is known for these receptors. The sequencing input was central memory CD4+ T cells from blood. The receptors come from a woman between 40 and 50 years old with type 1 diabetes.

This clone was detected ten times or more. The rearrangement uses TRBV9 and TRBJ2-3; tentative D call: TRBD2 (5 bases). The V end lost 2 bases, the J end lost 4 bases, and 17 bases lay between the germline ends. Per germline, CDR1 SGDLS and CDR2 YYNGEE. This CDR3 comprises 16 residues. The CDR3, as DNA: TGTGCCAGCAGCGTGAACATGTCCCCCGGGGCAGATACGCAGTATTTT. Protein: CASSVNMSPGADTQYF.

This clone was recorded many times. The chain has TRBV7-9 and TRBJ2-7, with TRBD2 identical over 10 bases. After removal of 2 bases from V and 3 bases from J, the junction contained 4 bases not matched to a gene. Germline V gene sequence: CDR1 SEHNR, CDR2 FQNEAQ (reference sequence). The CDR3 consists of 15 residues. CDR3 region: CASSLTSGANYEQYF. CDR3 in DNA: TGTGCCAGCAGCTTAACTAGCGGGGCAAACTACGAGCAGTACTTC.

This chain connects TRBV7-3 to TRBJ1-5, with D possibly matching TRBD1 (5 bases). The CDR3 totals 16 residues. V was shortened by 3 bases and J by 2 bases, with 14 bases between the two germline ends. From germline, CDR1 is SGHTA and CDR2 FQGTGA. In nucleotides, the CDR3 is TGTGCCAGCAGCTTCCATTGGGGGGGTCGCAATCAGCCCCAGCATTTT. The encoded protein is CASSFHWGGRNQPQHF.

A few counts support this clone. This sequence joins TRBV30 and TRBJ1-1; a possible D gene is TRBD1 (6 bases). This CDR3 has 16 amino acids. Germline V gives CDR1 GTSNPN, CDR2 SVGIG (reference sequence). Deletions cut 4 bases from V and 6 bases from J, with 24 bases between. CDR3 in DNA: TGTGCCTGGACTCCAAGGGGGGGGAGAGCGGGCGCTGAAGCTTTCTTT. Protein product: CAWTPRGGRAGAEAFF. The entire variable domain, with the rest obtained from reference TRBV30 and TRBJ1-1, is as follows: SQTIHQWPATLVQPVGSPLSLECTVEGTSNPNLYWYRQAAGRGLQLLFYSVGIGQISSEVPQNLSASRPQDRQFILSSKKLLLSDSGFYLCAWTPRGGRAGAEAFFGQGTRLTVV.

The chain joins TRBV5-1 to TRBJ2-7; D unresolved. This CDR3 spans 12 amino acids. Trimming cost V 2 bases and J 6 bases, with 9 bases left between them. The V gene's germline CDR1 is SGHRS and CDR2 YFSETQ. The CDR3 sequence: CASSFDRGEQYF. The CDR3 coding sequence is TGCGCCAGCAGCTTTGATAGAGGCGAGCAGTACTTC.